This T cell receptor beta chain was recorded in a study of blood T cell repertoires in COVID-19 (dated by TCRdb to 2019 to 2021). General notes on the study: Samples from collaborators originated in the United States, Italy and Spain and spanned both the acute and convalescent phases of COVID-19. Nearly every sample came with metadata listing a de-identified subject ID, COVID-19 status, age in years and sex. Deeply sampled blood TCRbeta repertoires from subjects exposed to, actively infected with, or recovered from COVID-19 were included in the dataset. The repertoires were released in a freely available public database intended as a resource for research on the immune response to SARS-CoV-2. Where HLA class I and class II types were available, the types were taken from metadata supplied by the sample provider, not from assay-based typing. Samples were obtained from the ongoing ImmuneRACE study (first 160 participants) and from 1,254 subjects provided by 6 global collaborators. The material from the prospective study consisted of cDNA or gDNA derived from T cells, B-cell-depleted T cells, or PBMCs.

Summary of the overall study and its limitations: How much clinical and demographic metadata was included differed by source and by participant, and the metadata was provided uncurated.

TCRbeta CDR3 regions were amplified from genomic DNA using the immunoSEQ Assay, a bias-controlled multiplex PCR. In the authors' own workflow: The number of nucleated cells in each sample was estimated by amplification of reference gene primers within the assay. To quantify the absolute abundance of each unique TCRbeta CDR3 rearrangement, sequence reads were collapsed and filtered. For each sample, productive Simpson clonality was calculated by taking the square root of Simpson's diversity index across productive rearrangements. TCRdb's version of the immuneACCESS table is confined to in-frame rearrangements and falls short of the full clone set. An unresolved V gene accounts for under half of the shortfall where checked; the remainder is of unknown origin. Clone size and the V and J calls come from that table; the DNA yielded D and trimming. The sample records around 50,000 clones, approximately 85% of which are singletons. Around 7% of the sample comes from the top ten.

The CDR3 runs 17 residues from the cysteine to the phenylalanine. The DNA shown is the 51-base CDR3, in frame from base 1. CDR1 is given as KGHSH and CDR2 as LQKENI, both from the germline V gene. The junction shows trimming of 2 bases on V and 6 bases on J, and the gene matches do not reach 11 bases of it. Notes on this clone: Its antigen specificity is not known. No quality values exist for individual bases; no much larger clone is one base distant.

Collaborating institutions collected whole blood in K2EDTA tubes following their own protocols. Collaborator samples were shipped for TCRbeta analysis as frozen whole blood, isolated PBMCs, or DNA extracted from either sample type. Sequencing input: peripheral blood. The TCR was taken from a man aged 35-49 years with acute or convalescent COVID-19. In this chain, TRBV18 is recombined with TRBJ2-1; 9 nucleotides in the junction match TRBD2. Here is the DNA: TGTGCCAGCTCACCATTGGCGGGGGGGCCCGATGCCAATGAGCAGTTCTTC. This encodes CASSPLAGGPDANEQFF.